This TCR beta chain stems from a study of T cell responses to AZD1222 COVID-19 vaccine. Germline-derived CDR1 and CDR2 are SGHDT and YYEEEE. The CDR3 loop spans 17 amino acids. V shed 4 bases and J 0 bases; nucleotides not matched to a gene: 7. The data were produced by immunoSEQ multiplex PCR, yet TCRdb's version contains in-frame clones alone and is incomplete. Found here are roughly 120,000 clones, 65% to 90% of them singletons; the top ten hold approximately 7.5%. The chain joins TRBV5-6 to TRBJ1-3, with 10 positions matching TRBD1. This receptor was obtained from an adult in good health. Material: peripheral blood, obtained on day 0 of AZD1222 vaccination. The CDR3 is CASSQGDRGFSGNTIYF. In nucleotides, the CDR3 is TGTGCCAGCAGCCAAGGGGACAGGGGCTTCTCTGGAAACACCATATATTTT.